The rows below give T cell receptor beta chains drawn from one sample of a study of T cells after yellow fever vaccination. One entry per CDR3 protein results from TCRdb running MiXCR on the 5' RACE reads. The repertoire includes over 300,000 distinct CDR3 sequences, around 6.8% of them detected once, and roughly a sixth sits in the top ten. The source was PBMCs, collected approximately 47 days after the first yellow fever vaccination. The receptors were sampled from a man aged 18 to 30 who received the YFV17D yellow fever vaccine. Each CDR3 is given with its conserved first and last residue.

j_call,v_call,cdr3_aa
TRBJ2-2,TRBV19,CASSRISLNTGELFF
TRBJ2-2,TRBV2,CASSSAGAANTGELFF
TRBJ1-3,TRBV7-8,CASSLVRPGPGNTIYF
TRBJ1-6,TRBV5-1,CASSLGLGQGGSPLHF
TRBJ1-1,TRBV4-2,CASSPGLTEAFF
TRBJ2-1,TRBV2,CASRPGLEQPEQFF
TRBJ1-5,TRBV20-1,CSAYRVGSNQPQHF
TRBJ1-1,TRBV12-3/TRBV12-4,CASSQLLIGGHTEAFF
TRBJ1-6,TRBV28,CASSFADRGSSYNSPLHF
TRBJ2-7,TRBV10-3,CATSEKRGPSYEQYF
TRBJ2-3,TRBV5-1,CASSLVAGAPPSTDTQYF
TRBJ2-6,TRBV7-2,CASSLIRVSGANVLTF
TRBJ2-2,TRBV29-1,CRVQGVTGELFF
TRBJ2-1,TRBV7-8,CASSVREAYNEQFF
TRBJ1-1,TRBV7-2,CASSSDISEAFF
TRBJ1-1,TRBV7-9,CASSQEPGEAFF
TRBJ2-7,TRBV4-1,CASSQTGTGGYEQYF
TRBJ2-2,TRBV6-1,CASRWGLNTGELFF
TRBJ2-2,TRBV5-1,CASSLETGSNTGELFF
TRBJ1-6,TRBV7-2,CASRSREMVNSPLHF
TRBJ2-5,TRBV30,CAWSVRRGQETQYF
TRBJ2-5,TRBV11-2,CASSAELAGGILETQYF
TRBJ2-1,TRBV5-1,CATSGGADEQFF
TRBJ1-6,TRBV2,CASNMGQGTSPLHF
TRBJ2-2,TRBV7-3,CASSLSRATGELFF
TRBJ2-7,TRBV5-8,CASSPGGGVEQYF
TRBJ2-3,TRBV20-1,CSARRPLAGKSTDTQYF
TRBJ1-1,TRBV7-8,CASSLSVRNTEAFF
TRBJ1-4,TRBV6-5,CASSYGVVATNEKLFF
TRBJ1-2,TRBV5-6,CASNPGRVYGYTF
TRBJ2-3,TRBV5-1,CASSLGASGFSTDTQYF
TRBJ2-6,TRBV7-2,CASSRQISGANVLTF
TRBJ2-3,TRBV5-1,CASSVGVTTDTQYF
TRBJ1-2,TRBV12-3/TRBV12-4,CASSFSRWGYTF
TRBJ2-5,TRBV20-1,CSAPAPGRFQETQYF
TRBJ2-5,TRBV4-3,CASSQDRFQETQYF
TRBJ1-1,TRBV9,CASSRRQGRATEAFF
TRBJ1-2,TRBV11-2,CASSLYRGLEVYGYTF
TRBJ2-7,TRBV6-5,CASSYVGTGGFYEQYF
TRBJ2-5,TRBV29-1,CSVNRARGAQTQYF
TRBJ2-7,TRBV7-8,CASRDQQGSYEQYF
TRBJ2-5,TRBV5-1,CASSFTQETQYF
TRBJ2-3,TRBV7-9,CASSYTSDTQYF
TRBJ2-1,TRBV2,CASKVGGILEQFF
TRBJ2-4,TRBV20-1,CSARDPLQYF
TRBJ2-1,TRBV29-1,CSVRLPTYNEQFF
TRBJ2-5,TRBV6-2/TRBV6-3,CASSYQAAYQETQYF
TRBJ1-6,TRBV21-1,CASSKREGRRNSPLHF
TRBJ2-3,TRBV7-3,CASSSAGLDTQYF
TRBJ2-7,TRBV6-5,CASSSRTGEGEQYF
TRBJ2-7,TRBV18,CASSPDDRASYEQYF
TRBJ1-1,TRBV7-2,CASSLTVEAFF